One T cell receptor (beta chain) is described in this entry. Germline V gene lookup returns CDR1 WSHSY and CDR2 SAAADI. The CDR3 spans 13 residues. V trimming: 7 bases; J trimming: 7 bases; junction bases outside the gene matches: 6. These data originate in a study of blood T cell repertoires in COVID-19. Method: immunoSEQ multiplex PCR; TCRdb's copy keeps in-frame clones and lacks some. The sample records 150,000 to 200,000 clones, roughly 87% being singletons. The receptor comes from a woman aged 45-60 years with acute or convalescent COVID-19. The chain carries TRBV10-2 and TRBJ1-5; 8 bases are shared with TRBD1. Sequencing used peripheral blood. The CDR3 spells CASNDRGGQPQHF. CDR3 DNA sequence: TGCGCCAGCAATGACAGGGGCGGGCAGCCCCAGCATTTT.